A single sample gave rise to the 21 T cell receptor beta chains below, sequenced in a study of T cells after yellow fever vaccination. In TCRdb, the 5' RACE reads were re-called with MiXCR into one record per CDR3 protein. The sample has around 100,000 distinct CDR3 sequences, 8.4% seen once. The sequences come from CD8+ T cells sorted from PBMCs, collected 45 days after the yellow fever booster vaccination. All receptors come from a man aged 30-40 years who received the YFV17D yellow fever vaccine.

This clonotype was seen at least ten times. The J gene is TRBJ2-7, the V gene TRBV6-1, with TRBD1 identical over 7 bases. The J segment lost 6 bases and the V segment lost 7 bases, leaving 6 bases of the junction unmatched. Germline CDR1 is MNHNS and CDR2 is SASEGT. This CDR3 has 12 amino acids. The CDR3 protein is CASMTGWGEQYF. The CDR3 DNA sequence: TGTGCCAGCATGACAGGGTGGGGCGAGCAGTACTTC.

The V and J genes are TRBV4-3 and TRBJ1-4; 7 nucleotides match TRBD1. V lost 4 bases, J lost 8 bases, and 10 bases stayed unmatched. The CDR3 runs to 15 residues. Germline V gene data show CDR1 as LGHNA and CDR2 as YSLEER. The CDR3 DNA sequence: TGCGCCAGCAGCCCATCGTGGACAGGCGGAGAAAAACTGTTTTTT. Amino acid sequence: CASSPSWTGGEKLFF.

The chain carries TRBV12-3 or TRBV12-4 and TRBJ2-7; weak D call: TRBD2 (5 bases). CDR3 length: 18 residues. V was clipped by 11 bases and J by 0 bases, with 29 bases between them. The CDR3 DNA follows: TGTGCCTTCAGTTTTGTTCTTAGCGTTCGTCATGGCTCCTACGAGCAGTACTTC. Its translation: CAFSFVLSVRHGSYEQYF.

This chain uses TRBV2 with TRBJ2-1; TRBD2 is a possible D gene (5 bases). The CDR3 has 15 amino acids. V lost 4 bases and J 5 bases, leaving 15 bases between the germline ends. Germline lookup yields CDR1 SNHLY and CDR2 FYNNEI. The CDR3 reads CASSGLPSGDNEQFF. DNA of the CDR3: TGTGCCAGCAGTGGACTACCATCTGGGGACAATGAGCAGTTCTTC.

This clonotype has ten or more counts. Here the CDR3 reads CASSSELGTNEKLFF. In nucleotides, the CDR3 is TGTGCCAGCAGCTCCGAACTAGGGACTAATGAAAAACTGTTTTTT. This chain links TRBV7-6 with TRBJ1-4; the D is unclear. The CDR3 covers 15 residues. The V gene lost 4 bases and the J gene lost 2 bases, with 11 bases spanning the gap. The V gene's germline CDR1 is SGHVS and CDR2 FNYEAQ.

The chain couples TRBV20-1 to TRBJ2-5; 7 bases are a match to TRBD2. The CDR3 is 16 amino acids. CDR1 is DFQATT and CDR2 is SNEGSKA in the germline V gene (reference sequence). V lost 2 bases and J lost 1; bases outside the gene matches: 10. The DNA for the CDR3 is TGCAGTGCTAGATCCCGGGGGGAGGCTTTCCAAGAGACCCAGTACTTC. It translates to CSARSRGEAFQETQYF.

In this sample, this clonotype turned up many times. CDR3 residues: CASSPGLGVEQFF. CDR3 coding DNA: TGTGCCAGCAGCCCGGGACTAGGGGTGGAGCAGTTCTTC. This chain links TRBV12-3 or TRBV12-4 with TRBJ2-1, with TRBD2 identical over 8 bases. The trim removed 6 bases at V and 10 bases at J, leaving 8 bases unmatched. The CDR3 loop spans 13 amino acids.

The chain uses TRBV30 and TRBJ2-3, with D perhaps matching TRBD2 (6 bases). Trimming shortened V by 4 bases and J by 4 bases, and 12 bases separated the two germline ends. Germline V lookup: CDR1 GTSNPN, CDR2 SVGIG (reference sequence). The CDR3 is 13 residues long. CDR3 residues: CAWTEGRSDTQYF. CDR3 nucleotide sequence: TGTGCCTGGACGGAGGGCCGTTCAGATACGCAGTATTTT.

This clonotype was seen repeatedly, ten times or more. This rearrangement joins TRBV6-4 to TRBJ2-4; D assignment may be TRBD1 or TRBD2 (5 bases each). V dropped 5 bases and J dropped 1 base, with 27 bases sitting between them. The germline CDR1 and CDR2 sequences are MRHNA and SNTAGT. The CDR3 has 20 residues. The CDR3 DNA reads TGTGCCAGCAGTCCCCCTACACATTTGACAGATCCTAGCGCCAAAAACATTCAGTACTTC. Encoded protein: CASSPPTHLTDPSAKNIQYF.

This clonotype is medium-sized within its sample. This chain uses TRBV7-9 with TRBJ1-1; no reliable D call. The V and J ends lost 5 bases and 7 bases respectively, with 17 bases between them. Germline loops: CDR1 SEHNR, CDR2 FQNEAQ (reference sequence). The CDR3 has 14 amino acids. In nucleotides, the CDR3 is TGTGCCAGCAGCACAAGATCCCAATCATTTGAAGCTTTCTTT. It specifies CASSTRSQSFEAFF.

J is TRBJ2-3 and V is TRBV11-2, with D hard to call. The CDR3 is 14 residues long. In germline, CDR1 is SGHAT, CDR2 FQNNGV. V was cut by 5 bases and J by 2 bases, with 11 bases left in between. The CDR3 spells CASSPRLITDTQYF. The CDR3 DNA reads as TGTGCCAGCAGCCCTCGACTGATCACAGATACGCAGTATTTT.

This clonotype appeared many times. In DNA form, the CDR3 reads TGTGCCAGCAGCTTAGTGATTGAGTGGGACTTCCCTGGAGGGGAGCAGTACTTC. Residues: CASSLVIEWDFPGGEQYF. This chain links TRBV11-2 with TRBJ2-7, with TRBD2 as a possible D gene (6 bases). V was pared by 1 base and J by 7 bases, with 26 bases between. CDR1 and CDR2 from the germline V gene are SGHAT and FQNNGV. CDR3 length: 18 residues.

The chain carries TRBV7-9 and TRBJ2-7; TRBD2 matches at 7 bases. V dropped 5 bases and J dropped 6; count of bases not matched to a gene: 1. The germline V gene encodes CDR1 SEHNR and CDR2 FQNEAQ (reference sequence). The CDR3 consists of 11 residues. CDR3 DNA sequence: TGTGCCAGCAGCCGCGGGAGCGAGCAGTACTTC. Translating it yields CASSRGSEQYF.

Comments on this clonotype: This may stem from a read error, because a much larger clone lies one nucleotide away. The CDR3 region has the DNA TGCAGTGCTACTAAGGGGACAGATACGCAGTATTTT. Translating gives CSATKGTDTQYF. The chain recombines TRBV20-1 with TRBJ2-3; D perhaps matches TRBD1 (5 bases). Germline V gene sequence: CDR1 DFQATT, CDR2 SNEGSKA (reference sequence). V lost 4 bases to trimming and J lost 3 bases, with 8 bases between them. CDR3 length equals 12 residues.

Only a few counts were recorded for this clonotype. The rearrangement joins TRBV7-9 to TRBJ2-2, with 10 bases fitting TRBD2. The germline V gene encodes CDR1 SEHNR and CDR2 FQNEAQ (reference sequence). The length of the CDR3 is 16 residues. V lost 5 bases to trimming and J lost 1 base; unmatched junction nucleotides: 4. This CDR3 is CASSVLAGVNTGELFF. The DNA of the CDR3 is TGTGCCAGCAGCGTCCTAGCGGGAGTGAACACCGGGGAGCTGTTTTTT.

In the case of this clonotype: A read error may explain this, as a much larger clone is one base away. The chain joins TRBV15 to TRBJ2-7, with 9 positions matching TRBD2. CDR3 size: 16 residues. From germline, CDR1 is LNHNV and CDR2 YYDKDF (reference sequence). The CDR3 DNA is TGTTCCACCAGCAGAGATCAAATGTTAGCGGGAGTTGAGCAGTACTTC. Amino acid sequence: CSTSRDQMLAGVEQYF.

This clonotype showed up many times. The chain joins TRBV5-6 to TRBJ1-1, with D unclear. Germline CDR1 reads SGHDT; CDR2 reads YYEEEE. The CDR3 runs 13 residues. With 6 bases removed from V and 0 bases from J, the gap between germline ends came to 9 bases. This CDR3 is CASTLPMNTEAFF. As DNA, the CDR3 is TGTGCCAGCACATTACCAATGAACACTGAAGCTTTCTTT.

The table lists this clonotype with many counts. V and J are TRBV5-6 and TRBJ2-4; possibly TRBD2 for D (7 bases). This CDR3 has 15 residues. The V gene's germline CDR1 is SGHDT and CDR2 YYEEEE. V was shortened by 7 bases and J by 0 bases, with 14 bases between the two germline ends. CDR3 DNA sequence: TGTGCCAGCGCCGGGGGGCAGCTAGCCAAAAACATTCAGTACTTC. As protein: CASAGGQLAKNIQYF.

There are many counts of this clonotype. This chain uses TRBV7-2 with TRBJ1-1, with D hard to call. Germline V gene lookup returns CDR1 SGHTA and CDR2 FQGNSA. The V end was cut by 5 bases, the J end by 1 base, with 11 bases between. The CDR3 sequence is 14 residues long. This CDR3 is CASSPVGRNTEAFF. Here the CDR3 DNA reads TGTGCCAGCAGCCCCGTGGGGAGGAACACTGAAGCTTTCTTT.

This clonotype turned up a few times. V and J are TRBV6-2 or TRBV6-3 and TRBJ2-1; 10 nucleotides match TRBD2. The germline gives CDR1 MNHEY, CDR2 SVGEGT. CDR3 length equals 15 residues. Germline trimming cut 4 bases from V and 9 bases from J; bases unmatched to any gene: 9. DNA for the CDR3: TGTGCCAGCAGTTCGACACTAGCGGGAATCGCTGAGCAGTTCTTC. Translation: CASSSTLAGIAEQFF.

This clonotype was seen at least ten times. The chain carries TRBV4-1 and TRBJ2-1, with D unclear. V lost 5 bases and J lost 13, with 12 bases in between. The germline CDR1 and CDR2 sequences are MGHRA and YSYEKL. The CDR3 runs to 11 residues. CDR3 amino acids: CASSWASEQFF. The CDR3 region has the DNA TGCGCCAGCAGCTGGGCTAGTGAACAGTTCTTC.